The 17 T cell receptor beta chains below were found in one sample sequenced in a study of cytomegalovirus exposure and HLA in healthy donors. The PCR made use of 60 Vbeta and 13 Jbeta primers. Profiled with immunoSEQ multiplex PCR; TCRdb holds only in-frame clones, not every one. This table holds about 120,000 clones, 70% to 85% found once. Sequencing input: PBMCs. Source of these receptors: a male donor in good health and CMV-seropositive.

The genes are TRBV9 and TRBJ2-6, with TRBD1 matching over 8 bases. Unmatched junction bases numbered 10, after V lost 3 bases and J lost 2 bases. Per the germline V gene, CDR1 is SGDLS and CDR2 is YYNGEE. The CDR3 runs to 18 residues. CDR3 protein: CASSANRGLGPGANVLTF. The CDR3 DNA sequence: TGTGCCAGCAGCGCAAACAGGGGGTTGGGTCCTGGGGCCAACGTCCTGACTTTC.

The V gene is TRBV5-1, the J gene TRBJ1-3, with no clear D. V was cut by 0 bases and J by 0 bases, with 7 bases left in between. Germline assignment: CDR1 SGHRS and CDR2 YFSETQ. The CDR3 loop spans 15 amino acids. The CDR3 nucleotides are TGCGCCAGCAGCTTGGGGCTGGCCTCTGGAAACACCATATATTTT. It specifies CASSLGLASGNTIYF.

V is TRBV4-2 and J is TRBJ2-1, with D possibly TRBD2 on 6 matching bases. Trimming stripped 0 bases from V and 4 bases from J, with 13 bases between. The CDR3 length is 16 residues. The germline gives CDR1 LGHNA, CDR2 YNFKEQ. CDR3 region: CASSQDGDGGYNEQFF. Written as DNA, the CDR3 is TGTGCCAGCAGCCAAGATGGGGACGGGGGTTACAATGAGCAGTTCTTC.

This clone came up once. V usage is TRBV29-1 and J usage is TRBJ1-1, with TRBD1 matching over 7 bases. This CDR3 is 15 amino acids long. The V gene end was trimmed by 7 bases and the J gene end by 4 bases; junction bases not matched to a gene: 15. Germline loops: CDR1 SQVTM, CDR2 ANQGSEA. CDR3 sequence: CSATDRRDMSTEAFF. For the CDR3, the DNA is TGCAGCGCCACGGACAGGAGAGACATGAGCACTGAAGCTTTCTTT. Looking up the rest from reference TRBV29-1 and TRBJ1-1 gives the full variable domain: SAVISQKPSRDICQRGTSLTIQCQVDSQVTMMFWYRQQPGQSLTLIATANQGSEATYESGFVIDKFPISRPNLTFSTLTVSNMSPEDSSIYLCSATDRRDMSTEAFFGQGTRLTVV.

This clone was picked up a small number of times. The V gene is TRBV5-1, the J gene TRBJ2-1; 12 bases align to TRBD2. The CDR3 runs 18 residues. Trimming took 0 bases from V and 2 from J; bases not matched to a gene: 6. The germline V gene has CDR1 SGHRS and CDR2 YFSETQ. The CDR3 DNA sequence: TGCGCCAGCAGCTTGGGGATACTAGCGGGAGGCCCCTACAATGAGCAGTTCTTC. Protein sequence: CASSLGILAGGPYNEQFF.

The chain has TRBV5-6 and TRBJ2-1, with 7 bases identical to TRBD1. Trimming took 7 bases from V and 7 from J; bases not matched to a gene: 5. The CDR3 contains 12 residues. Germline assignment: CDR1 SGHDT and CDR2 YYEEEE. CDR3: CASGQAGNEQFF. CDR3 coding DNA: TGTGCCAGCGGACAGGCTGGGAATGAGCAGTTCTTC.

The chain is built from TRBV7-9 and TRBJ2-7, with D possibly TRBD2 on 6 matching bases. The CDR3 contains 16 residues. The V gene lost 5 bases and the J gene lost 3 bases, with 20 bases spanning the gap. The germline CDR1 and CDR2 sequences are SEHNR and FQNEAQ (reference sequence). Written as DNA, the CDR3 is TGTGCCAGCAGCACAAAACCGGGACGGAGGGACTACGAGCAGTACTTC. It codes for CASSTKPGRRDYEQYF.

This clone has more than one count but fewer than ten. The chain carries TRBV9 and TRBJ2-3, with D possibly being TRBD1 (6 bases). Trimming removed 2 bases from V and 4 bases from J, with 14 bases in between. The CDR3 runs to 15 residues. Looked up from germline, CDR1 is SGDLS and CDR2 is YYNGEE. CDR3 bases: TGTGCCAGCAGCGTGGGGGCCTTGGGAGCAGATACGCAGTATTTT. This sequence encodes CASSVGALGADTQYF.

This clone was counted a few times. This chain uses TRBV6-1 with TRBJ1-5; possibly TRBD1 for D (5 bases). CDR3 length: 16 amino acids. Germline loops: CDR1 MNHNS, CDR2 SASEGT. V was shortened by 1 base and J by 5 bases, with 15 bases between the two germline ends. CDR3: CASSEVNLAGYQPQHF. The CDR3 DNA reads TGTGCCAGCAGTGAAGTAAATCTGGCAGGGTATCAGCCCCAGCATTTT.

The V and J genes are TRBV19 and TRBJ1-1; D is possibly TRBD1 (6 bases). The CDR3 spans 13 residues. V was trimmed by 5 bases and J by 8 bases, leaving 15 bases between them. The V gene's germline CDR1 is LNHDA and CDR2 SQIVND (reference sequence). The CDR3 nucleotides are TGTGCCAGTAGTCTCAATTTCCAGGGGGAAGCTTTCTTT. As protein: CASSLNFQGEAFF.

The chain has TRBV5-6 and TRBJ1-5, with a possible D match to TRBD1 (5 bases). Germline V gives CDR1 SGHDT, CDR2 YYEEEE. Trimming pared 4 bases from V and 2 bases from J, leaving 13 bases between. The CDR3 totals 15 residues. This CDR3 reads CASSRSDRGNQPQHF. Here the CDR3 DNA reads TGTGCCAGCAGCAGATCCGACAGAGGCAATCAGCCCCAGCATTTT.

The chain couples TRBV21-1 to TRBJ2-5; the DNA was not used to check the table's D call, TRBD2. TRBV21-1 is a pseudogene segment. The CDR3 length is 19 residues. This CDR3 reads CASSTPNVRLAAYQETQYF. CDR3 coding DNA: TGTGCCAGCAGCACCCCGAATGTCAGACTAGCGGCGTACCAAGAGACCCAGTACTTC.

The genes are TRBV5-1 and TRBJ2-5; D might be TRBD1 (6 bases). This CDR3 has 16 residues. CDR1 and CDR2 (germline): SGHRS, YFSETQ. The V end lost 3 bases, the J end lost 3 bases, and 18 bases lay between the germline ends. CDR3 sequence: CASSSPYRDTKETQYF. CDR3 coding DNA: TGCGCCAGCAGCTCTCCATACCGGGACACTAAAGAGACCCAGTACTTC.

The chain has TRBV11-2 and TRBJ2-5, with no clear D. With 1 base removed from V and 5 bases from J, the gap between germline ends came to 8 bases. Germline CDR1 and CDR2: SGHAT and FQNNGV. The CDR3 runs to 13 residues. CDR3 sequence reads: CASSLGDRETQYF. In DNA, the CDR3 is TGTGCCAGCAGCTTAGGAGATCGGGAGACCCAGTACTTC.

The rearrangement uses TRBV19 and TRBJ2-5, with D possibly being TRBD2 (6 bases). TRBJ2-7 matches the DNA end more closely, so the J call is doubtful. Germline lookup yields CDR1 LNHDA and CDR2 SQIVND (reference sequence). This CDR3 has 13 amino acids. CDR3 sequence (DNA): TGTGCCAGTAACCCGACGGGAGCATACGAGCAGTACTTC. Its translation: CASNPTGAYEQYF.

The CDR3 DNA is TGTGCCAGCAGTCCAGGGGGAAGGGAGACCCAGTACTTC. Translated, it gives CASSPGGRETQYF. This chain connects TRBV28 to TRBJ2-5, with TRBD1 matching over 7 bases. In germline, CDR1 is MDHEN, CDR2 SYDVKM. J lost 5 bases, V lost 5 bases, and 5 bases had no gene match. This CDR3 spans 13 amino acids. Drawing the rest from reference TRBV28 and TRBJ2-5, the complete variable domain is DVKVTQSSRYLVKRTGEKVFLECVQDMDHENMFWYRQDPGLGLRLIYFSYDVKMKEKGDIPEGYSVSREKKERFSLILESASTNQTSMYLCASSPGGRETQYFGPGTRLLVL.

This clone has a handful of counts. The chain links TRBV15 to TRBJ1-4; D not certain. This CDR3 contains 14 residues. Germline V gene sequence: CDR1 LNHNV, CDR2 YYDKDF (reference sequence). V dropped 6 bases and J dropped 1 base, with 9 bases sitting between them. The chain's CDR3 is CATSPRGTNEKLFF. The CDR3 DNA sequence: TGTGCCACCAGTCCCCGGGGAACTAATGAAAAACTGTTTTTT.